The 18 T cell receptor beta chains presented below share a single source sample, sequenced in a study of blood T cell repertoires in COVID-19. Repertoires were generated with immunoSEQ multiplex PCR, while TCRdb's copy carries only in-frame clones and drops some. The data hold about 62,000 clones, with 65% to 85% observed a single time. Sequencing was carried out using peripheral blood. The origin of the receptors is a woman between 50 and 59 years old with active or convalescent COVID-19.

This chain links TRBV6-2 or TRBV6-3 with TRBJ2-3; 7 nucleotides match TRBD2. From germline, CDR1 is MNHEY and CDR2 SVGEGT. This CDR3 is 17 amino acids long. V trimming: 2 bases; J trimming: 0 bases; junction bases outside the gene matches: 8. CDR3: CASSYTQSGISTDTQYF. The CDR3 coding sequence is TGTGCCAGCAGTTACACTCAGAGCGGGATTAGCACAGATACGCAGTATTTT.

This clone was picked up a small number of times. The chain uses TRBV2 and TRBJ2-1, with a weak D call TRBD2 (6 bases). CDR1 is SNHLY and CDR2 is FYNNEI in the germline V gene. V lost 6 bases to trimming and J lost 0 bases, with 12 bases between them. This CDR3 is built from 15 residues. In DNA form, the CDR3 reads TGTGCCAGCAGGGCAGGGACTCTCTCCTACAATGAGCAGTTCTTC. It translates to CASRAGTLSYNEQFF. Variable domain in full (rest from reference TRBV2 and TRBJ2-1): EPEVTQTPSHQVTQMGQEVILRCVPISNHLYFYWYRQILGQKVEFLVSFYNNEISEKSEIFDDQFSVERPDGSNFTLKIRSTKLEDSAMYFCASRAGTLSYNEQFFGPGTRLTVL.

This chain links TRBV12-3 or TRBV12-4 with TRBJ2-1, with TRBD2 matching 8 bases. The CDR3 has 12 residues. With 6 bases clipped from V and 5 bases from J, the junction kept 0 bases outside the gene matches. Here the CDR3 reads CASRLADNEQFF. DNA of the CDR3: TGTGCCAGCAGACTAGCGGACAATGAGCAGTTCTTC.

The V gene is TRBV6-6, the J gene TRBJ2-2; 7 nucleotides line up with TRBD2. Germline loops: CDR1 MNHNY, CDR2 SVGAGI (reference sequence). Unmatched junction bases numbered 9, after V lost 5 bases and J lost 6 bases. The length of the CDR3 is 15 residues. The CDR3 nucleotides read TGTGCCAGCAGTCCCCTAGCGGAGGGGTCCGGGGAGCTGTTTTTT. Translated: CASSPLAEGSGELFF.

The chain joins TRBV19 to TRBJ2-1, with D perhaps TRBD2 (7 bases). Trimming removed 4 bases at V and 9 bases at J, with 10 bases between. This CDR3 contains 12 residues. Germline lookup yields CDR1 LNHDA and CDR2 SQIVND (reference sequence). The CDR3 is CASSRGGGEQFF. The DNA for the CDR3 is TGTGCCAGTAGTAGGGGGGGCGGTGAGCAGTTCTTC.

This chain uses TRBV3-1 (or the pseudogene TRBV3-2) with TRBJ1-2, with a weak D call TRBD1 (5 bases). V lost 4 bases and J 4 bases, leaving 13 bases between the germline ends. The CDR3 consists of 14 residues. Germline V gene data show CDR1 as LGHDT and CDR2 as YNNKEL (reference sequence). The CDR3 coding sequence is TGTGCCAGCAGCCCCTCTAGACAGATCTATGGCTACACCTTC. As protein: CASSPSRQIYGYTF.

V usage is TRBV6-5 and J usage is TRBJ1-1; D remains ambiguous. V lost 2 bases and J 3 bases, leaving 7 bases between the germline ends. The germline CDR1 and CDR2 sequences are MNHEY and SVGAGI. CDR3 size: 13 residues. CDR3 protein: CASSYMRYTEAFF. The CDR3 DNA follows: TGTGCCAGCAGTTACATGAGATACACTGAAGCTTTCTTT.

This clone was detected only once. In DNA form, the CDR3 reads TGTGCCAGCAGCTTCGGGGGACAGGGTACCTACGAGCAGTACTTC. Translating gives CASSFGGQGTYEQYF. The genes are TRBV7-8 and TRBJ2-7, with TRBD1 matching over 9 bases. Germline CDR1 reads SGHVS; CDR2 reads FQNEAQ. Trimming removed 3 bases from V and 2 bases from J; junction bases left unmatched: 5. The CDR3 runs 15 residues.

The chain links TRBV14 to TRBJ1-5, with 7 bases identical to TRBD1. The CDR3 covers 15 residues. Germline CDR1 and CDR2: SGHDN and FVKESK. V lost 5 bases, J lost 5 bases, and 9 bases stayed unmatched. The CDR3 loop reads CASSTRQGRDQPQHF. As DNA, the CDR3 is TGTGCCAGCAGCACGAGACAGGGAAGGGATCAGCCCCAGCATTTT.

The chain combines TRBV4-2 with TRBJ2-1; 9 bases match TRBD2. Germline lookup yields CDR1 LGHNA and CDR2 YNFKEQ. With V trimmed by 0 bases and J by 7 bases, 7 bases remained unmatched. The CDR3 extends over 16 amino acids. CDR3 bases: TGTGCCAGCAGCCAAGATGGAGCGGGAGGTGGGAATGAGCAGTTCTTC. Amino acids: CASSQDGAGGGNEQFF.

The V and J genes are TRBV6-1 and TRBJ1-4, with D hard to call. The germline gives CDR1 MNHNS, CDR2 SASEGT. V lost 1 base and J lost 7, with 7 bases in between. This CDR3 region has 13 residues. The DNA for the CDR3 is TGTGCCAGCAGTGAAGTCGGGAGTGAAAAACTGTTTTTT. Translated, it gives CASSEVGSEKLFF.

The chain combines TRBV10-1 with TRBJ1-5; 8 bases line up with TRBD1. V lost 0 bases, J lost 4 bases, and 5 bases stayed unmatched. Germline V gene sequence: CDR1 WNHNN, CDR2 SYGVQD (reference sequence). This CDR3 region has 16 residues. CDR3 DNA sequence: TGCGCCAGCAGTGAGTCGACAGGGGTCAGAAATCAGCCCCAGCATTTT. Residues: CASSESTGVRNQPQHF.

The J gene is TRBJ2-1, the V gene TRBV11-2; 7 nucleotides agree with TRBD2. The CDR3 is 15 residues long. Germline CDR1 and CDR2: SGHAT and FQNNGV. The V segment lost 1 base and the J segment 8 bases; nucleotides outside the gene matches: 8. The CDR3 loop is CASSLVGGRSHEQFF. Here the CDR3 DNA reads TGTGCCAGCAGCTTAGTCGGCGGGAGATCCCATGAGCAGTTCTTC.

This chain connects TRBV18 to TRBJ1-3, with D hard to call. This CDR3 comprises 14 residues. Between the trimmed V and J ends, which lost 5 bases and 0 bases, there was a span of 8 bases. Germline CDR1 and CDR2: KGHSH and LQKENI. This CDR3 reads CASSTEVSGNTIYF. For the CDR3, the DNA is TGTGCCAGCTCAACTGAGGTCTCTGGAAACACCATATATTTT.

This clone was seen only once. CDR3 in DNA: TGTGCCAGCAGTCTTACCCCGTCCGGAGGTAGCTATGGCTACACCTTC. Protein: CASSLTPSGGSYGYTF. The chain carries TRBV7-8 and TRBJ1-2; D is ambiguous. Trimming cost V 6 bases and J 4 bases, with 21 bases left between them. Germline V gives CDR1 SGHVS, CDR2 FQNEAQ. The CDR3 contains 16 residues.

This clone was observed a handful of times. The V call is TRBV18, the J call TRBJ1-1; 10 nucleotides match TRBD1. V trimming: 3 bases; J trimming: 14 bases; junction bases outside the gene matches: 9. CDR3 size: 13 residues. Germline CDR1 and CDR2: KGHSH and LQKENI. The CDR3 loop is CASSPVMDRGFFF. The CDR3 DNA reads TGTGCCAGCTCACCGGTCATGGACAGGGGGTTCTTCTTT.

This clone was counted a few times. The rearrangement joins TRBV27 to TRBJ2-7, with 8 bases matching TRBD2. The J segment lost 2 bases and the V segment lost 2 bases, leaving 2 bases of the junction unmatched. Per germline, CDR1 MNHEY and CDR2 SMNVEV (reference sequence). The CDR3 consists of 14 residues. CDR3 DNA: TGTGCCAGCAGTTTAGGGACTAGGGCCTACGAGCAGTACTTC. Its translation: CASSLGTRAYEQYF.

The rearrangement joins TRBV9 to TRBJ1-1; D gene unclear. Trimming removed 1 base from V and 1 base from J, with 11 bases in between. The CDR3 sequence is 15 residues long. The germline gives CDR1 SGDLS, CDR2 YYNGEE. CDR3: CASSVNVGWNTEAFF. The CDR3 nucleotides read TGTGCCAGCAGCGTAAACGTGGGCTGGAACACTGAAGCTTTCTTT.